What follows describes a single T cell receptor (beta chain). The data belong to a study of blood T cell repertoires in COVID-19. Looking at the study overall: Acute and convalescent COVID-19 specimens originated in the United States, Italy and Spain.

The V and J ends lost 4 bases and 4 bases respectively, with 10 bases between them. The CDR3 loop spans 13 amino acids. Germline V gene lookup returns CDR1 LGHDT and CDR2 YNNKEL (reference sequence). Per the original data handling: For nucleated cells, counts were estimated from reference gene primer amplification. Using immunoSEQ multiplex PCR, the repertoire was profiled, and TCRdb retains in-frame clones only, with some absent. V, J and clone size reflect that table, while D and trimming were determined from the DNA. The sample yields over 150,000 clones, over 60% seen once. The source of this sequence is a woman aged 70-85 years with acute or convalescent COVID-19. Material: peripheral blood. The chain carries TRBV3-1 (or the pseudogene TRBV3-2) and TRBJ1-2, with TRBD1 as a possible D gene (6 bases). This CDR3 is CASSPGQLYGYTF. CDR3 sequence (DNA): TGTGCCAGCAGCCCCGGACAGCTCTATGGCTACACCTTC.